The clone carrying this TCR beta chain has a count of ten or more. Its antigen is not identified. V was pared by 6 bases and J by 0 bases, with 2 bases of the junction left unmatched. Germline CDR1 reads MNHNS; CDR2 reads SASEGT. The CDR3 sequence is 14 residues long. The record originates from a study of response to subunit inactivated influenza vaccine. Study results and limitations: A suggestion made by the authors is that each seasonal influenza vaccination recruits few new T cells.

TCRdb used MiXCR to reprocess the RT-PCR reads, holding one entry per CDR3 protein. The table includes roughly 500,000 distinct CDR3 sequences, approximately 15% detected once. The sequence derives from a man between 50 and 75 years old who received an inactivated influenza vaccine. This chain links TRBV6-1 with TRBJ2-4; 7 positions agree with TRBD1. The specimen was CD4+ T cells sorted from PBMCs, collected around 25 months after vaccination. The CDR3 loop is CASRGQLAKNIQYF. The DNA for the CDR3 is TGTGCCAGCAGGGGACAGCTAGCCAAAAACATTCAGTACTTC.